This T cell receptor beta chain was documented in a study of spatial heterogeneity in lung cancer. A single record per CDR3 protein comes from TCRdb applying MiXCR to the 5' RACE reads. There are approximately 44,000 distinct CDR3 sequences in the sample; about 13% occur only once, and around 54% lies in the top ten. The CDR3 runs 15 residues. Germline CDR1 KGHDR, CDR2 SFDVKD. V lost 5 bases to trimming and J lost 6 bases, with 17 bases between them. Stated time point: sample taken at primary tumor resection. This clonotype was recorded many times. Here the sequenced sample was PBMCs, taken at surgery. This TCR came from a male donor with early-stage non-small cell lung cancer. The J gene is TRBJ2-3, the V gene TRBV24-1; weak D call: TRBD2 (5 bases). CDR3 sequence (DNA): TGTGCCACCAGTGGTCGGGATTGGTATGTGGATACGCAGTATTTT. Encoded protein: CATSGRDWYVDTQYF.